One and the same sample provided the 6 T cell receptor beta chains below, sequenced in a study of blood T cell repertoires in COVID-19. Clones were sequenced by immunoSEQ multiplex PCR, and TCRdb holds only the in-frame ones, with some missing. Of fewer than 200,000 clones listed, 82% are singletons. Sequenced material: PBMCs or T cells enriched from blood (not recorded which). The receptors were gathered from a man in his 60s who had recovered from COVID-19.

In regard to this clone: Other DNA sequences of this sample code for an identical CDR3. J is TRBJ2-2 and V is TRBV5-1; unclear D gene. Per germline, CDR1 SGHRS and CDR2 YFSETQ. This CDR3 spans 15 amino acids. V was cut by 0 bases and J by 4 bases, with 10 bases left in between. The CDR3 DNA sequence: TGCGCCAGCAGCTTGGTTGGGCTGGCCACCGGGGAGCTGTTTTTT. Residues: CASSLVGLATGELFF.

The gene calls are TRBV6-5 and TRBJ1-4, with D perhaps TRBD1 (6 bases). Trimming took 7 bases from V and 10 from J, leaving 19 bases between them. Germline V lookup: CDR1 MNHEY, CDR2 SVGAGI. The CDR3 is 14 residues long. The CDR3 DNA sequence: TGTGCCAGCAACAAGGGGCAGGGAGGGGGAAAACTGTTTTTT. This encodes CASNKGQGGGKLFF.

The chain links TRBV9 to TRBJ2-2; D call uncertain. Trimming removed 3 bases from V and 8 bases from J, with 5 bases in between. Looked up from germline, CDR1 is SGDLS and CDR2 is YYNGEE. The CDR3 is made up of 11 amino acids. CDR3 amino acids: CASSALGELFF. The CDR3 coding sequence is TGTGCCAGCAGCGCACTAGGGGAGCTGTTTTTT.

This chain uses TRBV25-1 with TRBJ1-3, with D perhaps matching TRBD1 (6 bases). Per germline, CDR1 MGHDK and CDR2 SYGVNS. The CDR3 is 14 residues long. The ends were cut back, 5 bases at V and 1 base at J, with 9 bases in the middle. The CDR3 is CASSNTGSGNTIYF. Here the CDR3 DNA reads TGTGCCAGCAGTAATACAGGGTCTGGAAACACCATATATTTT.

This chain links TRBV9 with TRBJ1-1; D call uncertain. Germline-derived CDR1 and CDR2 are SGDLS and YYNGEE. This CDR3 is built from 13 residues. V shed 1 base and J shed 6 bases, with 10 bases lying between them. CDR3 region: CASSVRSGSEAFF. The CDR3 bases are TGTGCCAGCAGCGTACGGTCGGGGTCTGAAGCTTTCTTT. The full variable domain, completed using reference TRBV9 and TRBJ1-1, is DSGVTQTPKHLITATGQRVTLRCSPRSGDLSVYWYQQSLDQGLQFLIQYYNGEERAKGNILERFSAQQFPDLHSELNLSSLELGDSALYFCASSVRSGSEAFFGQGTRLTVV.

The CDR3 bases are TGTGCCACCAGTGATTTACCAGGACAGGAGGTTCAGCCCCAGCATTTT. Protein product: CATSDLPGQEVQPQHF. V usage is TRBV24-1 and J usage is TRBJ1-5; TRBD1 matches at 7 bases. This CDR3 spans 16 amino acids. Per the germline V gene, CDR1 is KGHDR and CDR2 is SFDVKD. Losses at the gene ends were 1 base for V and 6 bases for J; bases not matched to a gene: 8.